Included here is one T cell receptor (beta chain) sequence, with context. Germline values: CDR1 MGHRA, CDR2 YSYEKL. V shed 0 bases, J shed 4 bases, and the junction held 5 bases outside the gene matches. The CDR3 runs 15 residues. Generated by immunoSEQ multiplex PCR, the TCRdb table keeps only in-frame clones and is missing some. The sample consists of 2 million to 2.5 million clones, approximately 95% of them appearing once. This record comes from a study of shared clonotypes between healthy human individuals. The sequence derives from a man in his late teens or twenties in good health. Some clones in this sample may be carry-over from other donors' samples. Sequenced: naive CD4+ T cells from PBMCs. Subset meaning: CD45RA+ positively selected. The chain couples TRBV4-1 to TRBJ1-1; 7 bases align to TRBD1. CDR3 in DNA: TGCGCCAGCAGCCAAGAGGGGACAGCAACCACTGAAGCTTTCTTT. Translated, it gives CASSQEGTATTEAFF.